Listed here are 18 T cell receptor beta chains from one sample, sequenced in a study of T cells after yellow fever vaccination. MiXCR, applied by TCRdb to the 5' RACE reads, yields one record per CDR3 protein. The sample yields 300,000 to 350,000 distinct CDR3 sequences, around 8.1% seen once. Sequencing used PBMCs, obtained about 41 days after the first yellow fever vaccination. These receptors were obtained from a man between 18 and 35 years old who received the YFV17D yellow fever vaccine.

The CDR3 loop is CASSFSRTGVTEAFF. The CDR3 DNA sequence: TGTGCCAGCAGCTTTTCCAGGACAGGGGTCACTGAAGCTTTCTTT. The chain uses TRBV7-2 and TRBJ1-1, with TRBD1 identical over 9 bases. Germline-derived CDR1 and CDR2 are SGHTA and FQGNSA. This CDR3 is 15 amino acids long. V lost 3 bases to trimming and J lost 4 bases; unmatched junction nucleotides: 6.

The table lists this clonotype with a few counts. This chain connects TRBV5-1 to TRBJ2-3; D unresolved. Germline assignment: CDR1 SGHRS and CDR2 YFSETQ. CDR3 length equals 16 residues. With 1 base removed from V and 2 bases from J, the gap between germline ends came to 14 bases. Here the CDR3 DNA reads TGCGCCAGCAGCTTGCAACCACGGCGGATCACAGATACGCAGTATTTT. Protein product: CASSLQPRRITDTQYF. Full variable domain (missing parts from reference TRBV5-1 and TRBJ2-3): KAGVTQTPRYLIKTRGQQVTLSCSPISGHRSVSWYQQTPGQGLQFLFEYFSETQRNKGNFPGRFSGRQFSNSRSEMNVSTLELGDSALYLCASSLQPRRITDTQYFGPGTRLTVL.

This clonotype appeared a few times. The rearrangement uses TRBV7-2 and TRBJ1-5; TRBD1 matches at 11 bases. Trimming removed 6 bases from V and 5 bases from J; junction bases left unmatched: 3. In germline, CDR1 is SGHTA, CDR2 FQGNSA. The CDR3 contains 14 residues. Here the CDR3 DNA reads TGTGCCAGCAGTCGGGACAGGGGGGATCAGCCCCAGCATTTT. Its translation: CASSRDRGDQPQHF.

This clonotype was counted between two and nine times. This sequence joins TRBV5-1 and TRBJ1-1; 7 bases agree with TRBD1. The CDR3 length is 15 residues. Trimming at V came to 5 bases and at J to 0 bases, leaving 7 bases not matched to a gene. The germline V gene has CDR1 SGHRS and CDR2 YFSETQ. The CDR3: CASSGPGQLNTEAFF. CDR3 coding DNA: TGCGCCAGCAGTGGACCGGGACAGCTGAACACTGAAGCTTTCTTT.

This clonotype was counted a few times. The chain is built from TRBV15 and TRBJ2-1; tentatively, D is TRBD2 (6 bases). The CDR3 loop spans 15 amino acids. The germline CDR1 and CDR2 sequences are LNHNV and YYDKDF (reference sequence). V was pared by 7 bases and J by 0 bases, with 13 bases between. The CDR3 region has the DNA TGTGCCACCACTCTCTCGACTAGCTCCTACAATGAGCAGTTCTTC. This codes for CATTLSTSSYNEQFF.

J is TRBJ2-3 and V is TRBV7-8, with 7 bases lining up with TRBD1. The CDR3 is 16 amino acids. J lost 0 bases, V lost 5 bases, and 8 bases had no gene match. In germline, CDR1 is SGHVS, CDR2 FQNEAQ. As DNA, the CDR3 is TGTGCCAGCAGCGGACGACAGGGCTATAGCACAGATACGCAGTATTTT. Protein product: CASSGRQGYSTDTQYF. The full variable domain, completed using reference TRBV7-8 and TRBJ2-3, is GAGVSQSPRYKVAKRGQDVALRCDPISGHVSLFWYQQALGQGPEFLTYFQNEAQLDKSGLPSDRFFAERPEGSVSTLKIQRTQQEDSAVYLCASSGRQGYSTDTQYFGPGTRLTVL.

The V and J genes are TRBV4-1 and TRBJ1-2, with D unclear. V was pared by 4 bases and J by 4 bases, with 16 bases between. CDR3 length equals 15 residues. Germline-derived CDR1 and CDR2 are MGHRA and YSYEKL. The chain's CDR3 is CASSPVRVSSYGYTF. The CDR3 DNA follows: TGCGCCAGCAGCCCCGTCCGTGTCTCCTCCTATGGCTACACCTTC.

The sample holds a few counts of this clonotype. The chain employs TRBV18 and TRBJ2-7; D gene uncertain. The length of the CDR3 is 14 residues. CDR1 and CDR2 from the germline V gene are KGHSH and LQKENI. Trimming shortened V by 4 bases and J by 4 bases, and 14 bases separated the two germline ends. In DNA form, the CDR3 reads TGTGCCAGCTCACACGGATCGATTGAGTACGAGCAGTACGTC. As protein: CASSHGSIEYEQYV.

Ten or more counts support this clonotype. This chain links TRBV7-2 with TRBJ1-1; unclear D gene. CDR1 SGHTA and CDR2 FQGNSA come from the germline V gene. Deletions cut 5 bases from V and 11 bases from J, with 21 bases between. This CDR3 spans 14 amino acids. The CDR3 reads CASSLQLDDPRAFF. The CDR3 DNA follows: TGTGCCAGCAGCCTACAGCTTGACGACCCTCGTGCTTTCTTT.

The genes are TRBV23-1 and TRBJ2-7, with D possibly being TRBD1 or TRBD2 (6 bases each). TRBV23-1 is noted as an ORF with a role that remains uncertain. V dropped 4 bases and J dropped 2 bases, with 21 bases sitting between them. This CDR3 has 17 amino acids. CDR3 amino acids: CASSPYAGGPPAYEQYF. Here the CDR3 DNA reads TGCGCCAGCAGTCCCTATGCCGGGGGCCCACCGGCCTACGAGCAGTACTTC.

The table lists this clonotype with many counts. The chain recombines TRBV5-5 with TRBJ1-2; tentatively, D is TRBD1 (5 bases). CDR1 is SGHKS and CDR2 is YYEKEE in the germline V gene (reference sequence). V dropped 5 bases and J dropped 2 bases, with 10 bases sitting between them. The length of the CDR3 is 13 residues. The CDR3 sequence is CASSQGTNYGYTF. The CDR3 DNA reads TGTGCCAGCAGTCAGGGAACAAACTATGGCTACACCTTC.

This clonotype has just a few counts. CDR3 in DNA: TGTGCCAGCAGACAGACGGCGAACACCGGGGAGCTGTTTTTT. Its protein is CASRQTANTGELFF. V and J are TRBV28 and TRBJ2-2; no firm D call. The V end lost 6 bases, the J end lost 0 bases, and 8 bases lay between the germline ends. Germline lookup yields CDR1 MDHEN and CDR2 SYDVKM. The CDR3 covers 14 residues.

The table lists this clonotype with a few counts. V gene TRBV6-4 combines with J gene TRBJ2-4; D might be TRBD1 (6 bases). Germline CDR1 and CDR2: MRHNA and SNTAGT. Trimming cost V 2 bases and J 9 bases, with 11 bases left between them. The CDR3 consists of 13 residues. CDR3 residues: CASSDRPQGIQYF. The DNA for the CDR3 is TGTGCCAGCAGTGACCGCCCACAGGGCATTCAGTACTTC.

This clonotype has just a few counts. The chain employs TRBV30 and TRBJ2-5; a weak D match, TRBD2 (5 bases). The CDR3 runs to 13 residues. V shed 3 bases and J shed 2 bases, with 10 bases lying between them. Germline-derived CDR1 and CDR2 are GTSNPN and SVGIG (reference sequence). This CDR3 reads CAWSQDSQETQYF. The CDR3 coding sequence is TGTGCCTGGAGCCAGGACTCGCAAGAGACCCAGTACTTC.

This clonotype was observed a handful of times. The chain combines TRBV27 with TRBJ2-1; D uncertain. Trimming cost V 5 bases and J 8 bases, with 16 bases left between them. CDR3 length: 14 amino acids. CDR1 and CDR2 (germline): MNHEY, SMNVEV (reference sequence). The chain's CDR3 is CASSPFLGRDEQFF. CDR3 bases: TGTGCCAGCAGTCCCTTCTTGGGTCGGGATGAGCAGTTCTTC.

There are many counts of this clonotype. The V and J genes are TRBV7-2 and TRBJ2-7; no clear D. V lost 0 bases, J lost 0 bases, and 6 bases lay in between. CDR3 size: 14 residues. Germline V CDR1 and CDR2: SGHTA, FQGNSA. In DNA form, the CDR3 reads TGTGCCAGCAGCTTAGCCAGTAGCTCCTACGAGCAGTACTTC. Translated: CASSLASSSYEQYF. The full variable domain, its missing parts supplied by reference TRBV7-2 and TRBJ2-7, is GAGVSQSPSNKVTEKGKDVELRCDPISGHTALYWYRQSLGQGLEFLIYFQGNSAPDKSGLPSDRFSAERTGGSVSTLTIQRTQQEDSAVYLCASSLASSSYEQYFGPGTRLTVT.

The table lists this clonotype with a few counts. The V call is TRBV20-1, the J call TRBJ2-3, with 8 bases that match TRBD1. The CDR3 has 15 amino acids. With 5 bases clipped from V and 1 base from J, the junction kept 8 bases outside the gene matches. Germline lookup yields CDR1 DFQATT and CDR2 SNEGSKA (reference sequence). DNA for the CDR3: TGCAGTGCTGCGGACAGGGCGGGCGGCACAGATACGCAGTATTTT. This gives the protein CSAADRAGGTDTQYF.

The DNA of the CDR3 is TGTGCCAGCAGCTCACACAGGGGGCATCTTTCTGGCTACACCTTC. Translated, it gives CASSSHRGHLSGYTF. The rearrangement joins TRBV9 to TRBJ1-2; TRBD1 matches 9 bases. The germline V gene encodes CDR1 SGDLS and CDR2 YYNGEE. Trimming cost V 4 bases and J 7 bases; bases outside gene matches: 11. This CDR3 is built from 15 residues.